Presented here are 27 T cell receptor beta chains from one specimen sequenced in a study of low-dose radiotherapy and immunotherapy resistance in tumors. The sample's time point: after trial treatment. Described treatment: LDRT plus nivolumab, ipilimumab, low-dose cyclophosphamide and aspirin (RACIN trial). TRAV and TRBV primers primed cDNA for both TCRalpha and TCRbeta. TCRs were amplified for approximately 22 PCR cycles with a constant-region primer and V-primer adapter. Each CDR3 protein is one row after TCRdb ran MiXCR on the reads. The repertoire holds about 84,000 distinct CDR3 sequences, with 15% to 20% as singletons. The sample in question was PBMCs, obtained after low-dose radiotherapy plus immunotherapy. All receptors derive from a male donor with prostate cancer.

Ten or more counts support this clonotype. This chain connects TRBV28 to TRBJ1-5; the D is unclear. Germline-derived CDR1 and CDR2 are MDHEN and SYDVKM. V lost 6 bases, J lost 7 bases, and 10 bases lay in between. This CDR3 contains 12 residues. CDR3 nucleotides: TGTGCCAGCAGGAGTGGAGGGCAGCCCCAGCATTTT. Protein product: CASRSGGQPQHF. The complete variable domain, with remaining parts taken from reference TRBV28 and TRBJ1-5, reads DVKVTQSSRYLVKRTGEKVFLECVQDMDHENMFWYRQDPGLGLRLIYFSYDVKMKEKGDIPEGYSVSREKKERFSLILESASTNQTSMYLCASRSGGQPQHFGDGTRLSIL.

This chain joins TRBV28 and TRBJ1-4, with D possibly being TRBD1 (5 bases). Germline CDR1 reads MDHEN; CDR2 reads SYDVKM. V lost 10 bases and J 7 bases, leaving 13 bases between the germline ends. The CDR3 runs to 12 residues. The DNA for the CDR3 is TGTGCCACCCAGGACATAACTGAAAAACTGTTTTTT. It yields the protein CATQDITEKLFF.

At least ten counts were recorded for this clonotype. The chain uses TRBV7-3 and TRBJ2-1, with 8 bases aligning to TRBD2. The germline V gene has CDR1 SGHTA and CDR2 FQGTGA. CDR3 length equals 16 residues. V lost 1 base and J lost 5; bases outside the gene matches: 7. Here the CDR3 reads CASSLRLAGGNNEQFF. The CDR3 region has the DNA TGTGCCAGCAGCTTAAGACTCGCGGGGGGTAACAATGAGCAGTTCTTC.

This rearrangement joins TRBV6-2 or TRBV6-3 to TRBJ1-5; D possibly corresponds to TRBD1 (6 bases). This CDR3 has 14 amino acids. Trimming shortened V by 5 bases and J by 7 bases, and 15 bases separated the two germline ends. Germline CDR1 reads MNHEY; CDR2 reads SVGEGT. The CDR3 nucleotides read TGTGCCAGCAGTACCCCCAGGGGATTACAGCCCCAGCATTTT. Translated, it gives CASSTPRGLQPQHF.

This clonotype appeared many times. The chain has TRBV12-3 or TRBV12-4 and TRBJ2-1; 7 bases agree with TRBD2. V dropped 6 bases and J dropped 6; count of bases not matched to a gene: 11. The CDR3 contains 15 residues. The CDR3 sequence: CASRPVAGAPNEQFF. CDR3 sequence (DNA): TGTGCCAGCAGACCCGTTGCGGGAGCACCCAATGAGCAGTTCTTC.

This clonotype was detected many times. CDR3 DNA: TGCGCCAGCAGCTTGGAAGGGGGCGCGACAGATACGCAGTATTTT. It is translated as CASSLEGGATDTQYF. The chain links TRBV5-1 to TRBJ2-3; 7 bases are a match to TRBD1. The CDR3 runs to 15 residues. From germline, CDR1 is SGHRS and CDR2 YFSETQ. V lost 0 bases and J lost 3; bases outside the gene matches: 4.

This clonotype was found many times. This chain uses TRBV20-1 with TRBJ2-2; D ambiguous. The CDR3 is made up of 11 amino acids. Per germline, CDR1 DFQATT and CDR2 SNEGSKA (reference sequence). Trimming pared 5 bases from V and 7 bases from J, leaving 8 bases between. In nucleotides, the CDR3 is TGCAGTGCTTTGATGTACGGGGAGCTGTTTTTT. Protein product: CSALMYGELFF.

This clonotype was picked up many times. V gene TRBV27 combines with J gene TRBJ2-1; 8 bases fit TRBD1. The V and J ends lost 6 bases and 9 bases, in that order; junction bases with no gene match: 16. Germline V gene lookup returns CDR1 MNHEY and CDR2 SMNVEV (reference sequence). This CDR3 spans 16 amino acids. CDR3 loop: CASSRWGTGAPIEQFF. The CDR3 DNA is TGTGCCAGCAGCCGGTGGGGGACAGGAGCACCAATTGAGCAGTTCTTC.

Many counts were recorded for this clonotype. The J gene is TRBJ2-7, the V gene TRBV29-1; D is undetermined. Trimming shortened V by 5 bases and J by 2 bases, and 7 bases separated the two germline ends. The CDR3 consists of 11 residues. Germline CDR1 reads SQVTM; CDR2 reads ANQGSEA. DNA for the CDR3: TGCAGCGTTCTGGTAGCCTACGAGCAGTACTTC. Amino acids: CSVLVAYEQYF.

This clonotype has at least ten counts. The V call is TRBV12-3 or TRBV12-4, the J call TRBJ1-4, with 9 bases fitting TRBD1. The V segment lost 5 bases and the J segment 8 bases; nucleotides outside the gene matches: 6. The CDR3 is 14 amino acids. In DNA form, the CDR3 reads TGTGCCAGCAGTGACAGGGGGGGGGCCGAAAAACTGTTTTTT. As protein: CASSDRGGAEKLFF.

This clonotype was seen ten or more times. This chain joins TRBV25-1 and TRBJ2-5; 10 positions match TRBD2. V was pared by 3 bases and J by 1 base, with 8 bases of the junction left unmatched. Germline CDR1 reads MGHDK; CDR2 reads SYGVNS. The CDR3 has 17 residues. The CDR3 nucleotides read TGTGCCAGCAGTGAGAGGACTAGCGGAGAAATCCAAGAGACCCAGTACTTC. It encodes CASSERTSGEIQETQYF.

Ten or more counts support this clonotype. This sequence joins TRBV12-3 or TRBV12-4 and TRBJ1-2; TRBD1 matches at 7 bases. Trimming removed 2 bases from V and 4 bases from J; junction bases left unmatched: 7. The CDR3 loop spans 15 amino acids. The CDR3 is CASSLRGLSAYGYTF. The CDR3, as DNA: TGTGCCAGCAGTTTAAGGGGGCTTAGTGCCTATGGCTACACCTTC.

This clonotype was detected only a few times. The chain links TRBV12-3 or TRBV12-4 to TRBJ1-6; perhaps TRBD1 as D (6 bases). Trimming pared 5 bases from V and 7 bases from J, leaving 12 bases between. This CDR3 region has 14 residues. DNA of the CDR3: TGTGCCAGCAGTCCCGGGACACCCAATTCACCCCTCCACTTT. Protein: CASSPGTPNSPLHF.

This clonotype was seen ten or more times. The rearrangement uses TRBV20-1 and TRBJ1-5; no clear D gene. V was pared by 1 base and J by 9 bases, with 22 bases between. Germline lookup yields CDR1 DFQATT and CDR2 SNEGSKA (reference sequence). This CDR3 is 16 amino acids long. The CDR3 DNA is TGCAGTGCTAGAGGACTGCTGACGGGAATAAGATCGCCCCAGCATTTT. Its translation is CSARGLLTGIRSPQHF.

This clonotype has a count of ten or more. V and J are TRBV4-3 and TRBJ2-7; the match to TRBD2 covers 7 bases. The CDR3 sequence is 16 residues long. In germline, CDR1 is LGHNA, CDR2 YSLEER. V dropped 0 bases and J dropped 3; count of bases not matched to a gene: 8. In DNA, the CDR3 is TGCGCCAGCAGCCAAGATCATGGCGGGAGTGTCTACGAGCAGTACTTC. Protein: CASSQDHGGSVYEQYF.

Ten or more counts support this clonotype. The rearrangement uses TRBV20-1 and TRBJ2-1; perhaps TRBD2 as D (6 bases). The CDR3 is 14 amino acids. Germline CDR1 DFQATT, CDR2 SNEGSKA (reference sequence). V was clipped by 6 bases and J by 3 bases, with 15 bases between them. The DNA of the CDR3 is TGCAGTGCCCCGAAAGCGGAGGGCTACAATGAGCAGTTCTTC. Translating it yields CSAPKAEGYNEQFF.

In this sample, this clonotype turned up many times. CDR3 nucleotides: TGTGCCAGCAGCTTAGATTTAAGGGGAAGAGCTAACTATGGCTACACCTTC. This codes for CASSLDLRGRANYGYTF. The rearrangement links TRBV7-2 to TRBJ1-2, with D possibly matching TRBD1 (5 bases). Trimming took off 1 base at V and 0 bases at J, with 15 bases between the two ends. Germline-derived CDR1 and CDR2 are SGHTA and FQGNSA. The CDR3 spans 17 residues.

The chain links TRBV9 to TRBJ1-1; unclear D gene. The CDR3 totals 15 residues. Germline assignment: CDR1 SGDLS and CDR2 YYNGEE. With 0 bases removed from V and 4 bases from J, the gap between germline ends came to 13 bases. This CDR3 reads CASSVAKGSATEAFF. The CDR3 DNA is TGTGCCAGCAGCGTAGCTAAGGGATCGGCCACTGAAGCTTTCTTT.

The CDR3, as DNA: TGTGCCAGTAGGGCATCCGGGACTAGCGGCTACAATGAGCAGTTCTTC. It encodes CASRASGTSGYNEQFF. The rearrangement uses TRBV19 and TRBJ2-1; 11 bases line up with TRBD2. CDR1 LNHDA and CDR2 SQIVND come from the germline V gene (reference sequence). This CDR3 has 16 amino acids. V was clipped by 6 bases and J by 3 bases; unmatched bases: 7.

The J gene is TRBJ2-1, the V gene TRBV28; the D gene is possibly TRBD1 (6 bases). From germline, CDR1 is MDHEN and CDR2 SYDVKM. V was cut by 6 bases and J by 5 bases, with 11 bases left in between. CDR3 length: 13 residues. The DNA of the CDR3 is TGTGCCAGCAGAGGACAGCCCAACAATGAGCAGTTCTTC. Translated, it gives CASRGQPNNEQFF. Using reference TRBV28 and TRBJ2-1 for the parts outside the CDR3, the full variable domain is DVKVTQSSRYLVKRTGEKVFLECVQDMDHENMFWYRQDPGLGLRLIYFSYDVKMKEKGDIPEGYSVSREKKERFSLILESASTNQTSMYLCASRGQPNNEQFFGPGTRLTVL.

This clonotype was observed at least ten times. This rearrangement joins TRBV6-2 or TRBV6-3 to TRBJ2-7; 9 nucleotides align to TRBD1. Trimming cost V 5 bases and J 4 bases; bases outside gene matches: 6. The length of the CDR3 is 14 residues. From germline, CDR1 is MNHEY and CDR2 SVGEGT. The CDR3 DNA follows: TGTGCCAGCAGTGACCCGGGACAGGGTTACGAGCAGTACTTC. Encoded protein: CASSDPGQGYEQYF.

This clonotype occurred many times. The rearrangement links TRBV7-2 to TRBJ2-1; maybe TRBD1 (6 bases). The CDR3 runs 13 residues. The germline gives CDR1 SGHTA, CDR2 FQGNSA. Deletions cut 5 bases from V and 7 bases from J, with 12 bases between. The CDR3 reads CASSPTGFNEQFF. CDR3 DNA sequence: TGTGCCAGCAGCCCTACAGGGTTTAATGAGCAGTTCTTC.

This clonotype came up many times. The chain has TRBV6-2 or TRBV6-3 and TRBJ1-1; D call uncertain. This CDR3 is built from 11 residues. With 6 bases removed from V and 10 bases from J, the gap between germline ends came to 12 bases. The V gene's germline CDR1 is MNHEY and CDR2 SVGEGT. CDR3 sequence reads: CASRTSYRAFF. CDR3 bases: TGTGCCAGCAGGACGTCATACAGAGCTTTCTTT.

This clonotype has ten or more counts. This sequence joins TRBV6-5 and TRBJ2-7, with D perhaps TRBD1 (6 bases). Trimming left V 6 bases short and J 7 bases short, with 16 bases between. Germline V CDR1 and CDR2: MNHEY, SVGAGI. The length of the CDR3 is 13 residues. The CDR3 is CASSSGHGAEQYF. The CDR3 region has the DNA TGTGCCAGCAGCTCGGGACACGGGGCGGAGCAGTACTTC.

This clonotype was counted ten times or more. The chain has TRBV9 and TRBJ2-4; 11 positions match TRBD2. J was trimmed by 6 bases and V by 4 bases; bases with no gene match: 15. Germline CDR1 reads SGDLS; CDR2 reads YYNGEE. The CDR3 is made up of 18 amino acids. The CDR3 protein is CASSPRGVAGGPGNIQYF. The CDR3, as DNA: TGTGCCAGCAGCCCCCGGGGGGTAGCGGGAGGGCCGGGAAACATTCAGTACTTC.

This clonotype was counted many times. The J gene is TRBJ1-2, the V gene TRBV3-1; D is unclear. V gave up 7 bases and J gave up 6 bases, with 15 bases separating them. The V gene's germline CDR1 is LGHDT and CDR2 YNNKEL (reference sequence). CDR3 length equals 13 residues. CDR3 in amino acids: CASTYAGSDGYTF. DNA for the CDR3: TGTGCCAGCACCTACGCCGGTTCGGATGGCTACACCTTC.

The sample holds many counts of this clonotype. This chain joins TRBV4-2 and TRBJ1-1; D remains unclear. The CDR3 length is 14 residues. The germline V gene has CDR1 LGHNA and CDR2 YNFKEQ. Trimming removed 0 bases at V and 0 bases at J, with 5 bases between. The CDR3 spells CASSQDFMNTEAFF. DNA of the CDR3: TGTGCCAGCAGCCAAGACTTCATGAACACTGAAGCTTTCTTT.